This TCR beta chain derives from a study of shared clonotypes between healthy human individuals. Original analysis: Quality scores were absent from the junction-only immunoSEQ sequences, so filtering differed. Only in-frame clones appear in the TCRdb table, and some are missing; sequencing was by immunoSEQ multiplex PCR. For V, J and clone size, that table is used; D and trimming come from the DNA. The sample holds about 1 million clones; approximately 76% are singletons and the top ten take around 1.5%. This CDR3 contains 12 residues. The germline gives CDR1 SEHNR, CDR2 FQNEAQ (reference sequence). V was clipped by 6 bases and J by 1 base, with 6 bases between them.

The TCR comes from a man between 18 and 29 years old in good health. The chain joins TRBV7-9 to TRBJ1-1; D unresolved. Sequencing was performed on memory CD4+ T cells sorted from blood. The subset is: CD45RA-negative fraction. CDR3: CASRRQNTEAFF. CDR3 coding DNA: TGTGCCAGCAGAAGACAGAACACTGAAGCTTTCTTT.